These 25 T cell receptor beta chains came from one sample sequenced in a study of blood T cell repertoires in COVID-19 (TCRdb year 2020). The method was the immunoSEQ multiplex PCR assay. In TCRdb, the immuneACCESS table is reduced to in-frame sequences with V and J assigned. These tables do not hold every clone; where another copy was compared, an unresolved V gene accounts for under half, and the others remain unexplained. In this sample the table shows approximately 340,000 clones, 87% of which occur a single time. Roughly 8.9% of the sample is taken by the ten largest. The sequenced sample consisted of peripheral blood. Receptors were obtained from a man younger than 40 with COVID-19, enrolled during active disease.

V is TRBV5-5 and J is TRBJ2-1; D call uncertain. This CDR3 contains 15 residues. Trimming took off 0 bases at V and 4 bases at J, with 11 bases between the two ends. Germline-derived CDR1 and CDR2 are SGHKS and YYEKEE (reference sequence). CDR3: CASSLGSGRYNEQFF. CDR3 DNA sequence: TGTGCCAGCAGCTTGGGGTCTGGGCGATACAATGAGCAGTTCTTC.

V is TRBV7-2 and J is TRBJ2-1, with 14 bases fitting TRBD2. Germline CDR1 is SGHTA and CDR2 is FQGNSA. This CDR3 has 16 amino acids. V dropped 4 bases and J dropped 6; count of bases not matched to a gene: 5. CDR3 sequence reads: CASSSQGLAGVNEQFF. The CDR3 nucleotides read TGTGCCAGCAGCTCGCAGGGACTAGCGGGAGTCAATGAGCAGTTCTTC.

V is TRBV27 and J is TRBJ1-5; tentative D call: TRBD1 (5 bases). Trimming pared 6 bases from V and 3 bases from J, leaving 9 bases between. The germline CDR1 and CDR2 sequences are MNHEY and SMNVEV (reference sequence). The length of the CDR3 is 13 residues. CDR3 bases: TGTGCCAGCAGGGGGGGTTCCAATCAGCCCCAGCATTTT. Translation: CASRGGSNQPQHF.

V and J are TRBV9 and TRBJ2-7; weak D call: TRBD1 (5 bases). The CDR3 has 16 residues. Deletions cut 0 bases from V and 7 bases from J, with 20 bases between. The germline V gene encodes CDR1 SGDLS and CDR2 YYNGEE. The CDR3 here is CASSVESTERGGEQYF. The CDR3 nucleotides are TGTGCCAGCAGCGTAGAATCGACAGAAAGGGGTGGGGAGCAGTACTTC.

The chain recombines TRBV27 with TRBJ2-5; 8 bases align to TRBD2. With 2 bases clipped from V and 2 bases from J, the junction kept 4 bases outside the gene matches. The length of the CDR3 is 15 residues. CDR1 MNHEY and CDR2 SMNVEV come from the germline V gene (reference sequence). CDR3 sequence: CASSLRGGRQETQYF. The CDR3 DNA follows: TGTGCCAGCAGTTTAAGGGGCGGGAGGCAAGAGACCCAGTACTTC.

The chain employs TRBV7-9 and TRBJ2-3; 12 nucleotides agree with TRBD1. The CDR3 runs 19 residues. The germline gives CDR1 SEHNR, CDR2 FQNEAQ (reference sequence). The junction had 9 bases not matched to a gene; V was cut back by 1 base and J by 1 base. The CDR3 DNA is TGTGCCAGCAGCTTAGTATATGGGACAGGGGGCAGTGGCACAGATACGCAGTATTTT. It encodes CASSLVYGTGGSGTDTQYF.

The chain has TRBV18 and TRBJ1-4, with 7 bases that match TRBD1. The CDR3 covers 15 residues. Unmatched junction bases numbered 8, after V lost 3 bases and J lost 7 bases. The V gene's germline CDR1 is KGHSH and CDR2 LQKENI. This CDR3 is CASSPAYYRGEKLFF. The CDR3 DNA sequence: TGTGCCAGCTCACCGGCGTATTACAGGGGTGAAAAACTGTTTTTT.

This clone was seen once. The chain couples TRBV4-2 to TRBJ1-1; D gene ambiguous. Germline values: CDR1 LGHNA, CDR2 YNFKEQ. Trimming removed 0 bases at V and 1 base at J, with 12 bases between. This CDR3 has 16 residues. The CDR3: CASSQDRRARNTEAFF. The CDR3 nucleotides read TGTGCCAGCAGCCAAGATAGGCGGGCCCGGAACACTGAAGCTTTCTTT.

The chain joins TRBV5-6 to TRBJ2-5; D is perhaps TRBD1 (6 bases). This CDR3 contains 13 residues. Germline assignment: CDR1 SGHDT and CDR2 YYEEEE. Trimming removed 4 bases from V and 5 bases from J, with 12 bases in between. CDR3 region: CASSGGGEETQYF. The CDR3 DNA sequence: TGTGCCAGCAGCGGGGGCGGAGAGGAGACCCAGTACTTC.

This sequence joins TRBV28 and TRBJ2-2; tentative D call: TRBD1 (5 bases). This CDR3 has 17 residues. With 5 bases removed from V and 1 base from J, the gap between germline ends came to 17 bases. Germline CDR1 is MDHEN and CDR2 is SYDVKM. The CDR3 region has the DNA TGTGCCAGCAGTCCTCCGCAGGGTAAATTGAACACCGGGGAGCTGTTTTTT. Amino acid sequence: CASSPPQGKLNTGELFF.

V usage is TRBV28 and J usage is TRBJ2-5; 8 bases map to TRBD1. The V segment lost 4 bases and the J segment 7 bases; nucleotides outside the gene matches: 8. CDR1 is MDHEN, CDR2 SYDVKM, per germline. The CDR3 runs 14 residues. CDR3: CASSSTGVLMTQYF. CDR3 DNA sequence: TGTGCCAGCAGTTCGACAGGGGTCTTAATGACCCAGTACTTC.

The genes are TRBV18 and TRBJ2-3; TRBD2 agrees at 7 bases. CDR1 KGHSH and CDR2 LQKENI come from the germline V gene. The CDR3 loop spans 15 amino acids. The trim removed 6 bases at V and 0 bases at J, leaving 6 bases unmatched. The CDR3 is CASSPRGDSTDTQYF. Written as DNA, the CDR3 is TGTGCCAGCTCTCCCCGGGGGGATAGCACAGATACGCAGTATTTT.

The chain uses TRBV27 and TRBJ2-7; 10 bases are shared with TRBD2. Trimming at V came to 3 bases and at J to 5 bases, leaving 4 bases not matched to a gene. The CDR3 contains 14 residues. The germline V gene has CDR1 MNHEY and CDR2 SMNVEV (reference sequence). The CDR3 nucleotides read TGTGCCAGCAGTTTGAGTCTAGCGGGGGACGAGCAGTACTTC. It specifies CASSLSLAGDEQYF.

The V call is TRBV7-9, the J call TRBJ2-7; TRBD1 is a possible D gene (5 bases). V was trimmed by 2 bases and J by 3 bases, leaving 14 bases between them. The CDR3 totals 15 residues. Germline lookup yields CDR1 SEHNR and CDR2 FQNEAQ (reference sequence). The DNA of the CDR3 is TGTGCCAGCAGCTTAAGCAGGGAATTAAACTACGAGCAGTACTTC. It yields the protein CASSLSRELNYEQYF.

The chain links TRBV5-6 to TRBJ2-5, with 8 nucleotides matching TRBD1. The V gene end was trimmed by 4 bases and the J gene end by 5 bases; junction bases not matched to a gene: 4. This CDR3 region has 13 residues. Per the germline V gene, CDR1 is SGHDT and CDR2 is YYEEEE. The CDR3 here is CASSQTGEETQYF. In DNA form, the CDR3 reads TGTGCCAGCAGCCAGACAGGGGAGGAGACCCAGTACTTC.

The J gene is TRBJ2-3, the V gene TRBV10-3; 9 bases fit TRBD2. Germline loops: CDR1 ENHRY, CDR2 SYGVKD. The CDR3 loop spans 15 amino acids. V lost 4 bases and J lost 3; bases outside the gene matches: 5. The CDR3 sequence: CAISGSSGVTDTQYF. The DNA for the CDR3 is TGTGCCATCAGTGGGTCTAGCGGGGTTACAGATACGCAGTATTTT.

In DNA, the CDR3 is TGCGCCAGCAGCCTCCCCGCGGGAGGGGAGACCCAGTACTTC. Protein sequence: CASSLPAGGETQYF. The rearrangement uses TRBV5-1 and TRBJ2-5; 9 positions match TRBD2. The CDR3 extends over 14 amino acids. The ends lost 4 bases at V and 5 bases at J; junction bases unmatched: 6. Looked up from germline, CDR1 is SGHRS and CDR2 is YFSETQ.

The chain has TRBV19 and TRBJ2-1; 9 positions match TRBD1. Germline V gives CDR1 LNHDA, CDR2 SQIVND (reference sequence). This CDR3 spans 14 amino acids. V dropped 5 bases and J dropped 8; count of bases not matched to a gene: 7. As DNA, the CDR3 is TGTGCCAGTAGTCGAGGGACAGGGCGCGATGAGCAGTTCTTC. This codes for CASSRGTGRDEQFF.

The CDR3 DNA is TGTGCCAGCAGCTTCGTACAGGGAAACTACGAGCAGTACTTC. Translated, it gives CASSFVQGNYEQYF. The rearrangement joins TRBV7-9 to TRBJ2-7; tentative D call: TRBD1 (6 bases). Germline V gives CDR1 SEHNR, CDR2 FQNEAQ (reference sequence). V lost 3 bases to trimming and J lost 3 bases, with 12 bases between them. The CDR3 covers 14 residues.

The V and J genes are TRBV7-9 and TRBJ1-5; a possible D gene is TRBD1 (5 bases). Between the trimmed V and J ends, which lost 8 bases and 15 bases, there was a span of 17 bases. This CDR3 spans 11 amino acids. From germline, CDR1 is SEHNR and CDR2 FQNEAQ (reference sequence). CDR3 amino acids: CASGWAGGVHF. In nucleotides, the CDR3 is TGTGCCAGCGGATGGGCAGGAGGGGTGCATTTT. The complete variable domain, with remaining parts taken from reference TRBV7-9 and TRBJ1-5, reads DTGVSQNPRHKITKRGQNVTFRCDPISEHNRLYWYRQTLGQGPEFLTYFQNEAQLEKSRLLSDRFSAERPKGSFSTLEIQRTEQGDSAMYLCASGWAGGVHFGDGTRLSIL.

The rearrangement links TRBV19 to TRBJ2-1; D is ambiguous. V was cut by 5 bases and J by 1 base, with 9 bases left in between. The CDR3 sequence is 14 residues long. Germline CDR1 is LNHDA and CDR2 is SQIVND (reference sequence). CDR3 loop: CASSPRLSYNEQFF. The DNA for the CDR3 is TGTGCCAGTAGTCCCAGGTTGTCCTACAATGAGCAGTTCTTC.

The V gene is TRBV3-1 (or the pseudogene TRBV3-2), the J gene TRBJ2-1; 7 bases line up with TRBD1. The CDR3 length is 16 residues. CDR1 and CDR2 from the germline V gene are LGHDT and YNNKEL (reference sequence). J lost 7 bases, V lost 0 bases, and 9 bases had no gene match. The CDR3 spells CASSQEGRGFGNEQFF. DNA for the CDR3: TGTGCCAGCAGCCAAGAAGGCAGGGGGTTTGGGAATGAGCAGTTCTTC.

The chain links TRBV19 to TRBJ1-6, with D unresolved. Trimming cost V 1 base and J 7 bases, with 14 bases left between them. The CDR3 sequence is 16 residues long. Germline lookup yields CDR1 LNHDA and CDR2 SQIVND (reference sequence). Here the CDR3 reads CASSIGSGMANSPLHF. For the CDR3, the DNA is TGTGCCAGTAGTATAGGTTCCGGGATGGCGAATTCACCCCTCCACTTT.

The chain carries TRBV5-4 and TRBJ2-7; 7 bases are shared with TRBD2. Per the germline V gene, CDR1 is SGHNT and CDR2 is YYREEE (reference sequence). The ends lost 4 bases at V and 4 bases at J; junction bases unmatched: 17. This CDR3 spans 17 amino acids. The CDR3 DNA reads as TGTGCCAGCAGCCCGTGGGGGGGAGGACCCTTCCCTTACGAGCAGTACTTC. This codes for CASSPWGGGPFPYEQYF.

V and J are TRBV12-3 or TRBV12-4 and TRBJ2-7; a possible D gene is TRBD1 (5 bases). V dropped 1 base and J dropped 5 bases, with 9 bases sitting between them. The CDR3 length is 13 residues. In DNA, the CDR3 is TGTGCCAGCAGTTTAGGGCAGGGAAACGAGCAGTACTTC. It encodes CASSLGQGNEQYF.